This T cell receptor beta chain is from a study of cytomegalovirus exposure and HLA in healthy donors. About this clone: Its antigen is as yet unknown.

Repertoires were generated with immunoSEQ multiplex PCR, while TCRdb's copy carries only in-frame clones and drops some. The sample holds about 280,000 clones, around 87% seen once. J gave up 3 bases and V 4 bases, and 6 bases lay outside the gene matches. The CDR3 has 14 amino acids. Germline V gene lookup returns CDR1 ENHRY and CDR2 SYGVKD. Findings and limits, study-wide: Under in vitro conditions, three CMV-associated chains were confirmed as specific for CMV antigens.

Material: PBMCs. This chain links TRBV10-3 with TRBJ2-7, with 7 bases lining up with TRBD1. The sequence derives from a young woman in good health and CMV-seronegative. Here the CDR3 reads CAISGQGNNYEQYF. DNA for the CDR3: TGTGCCATCAGTGGACAGGGTAATAACTACGAGCAGTACTTC.